Described below is a single T cell receptor (beta chain) sequence and its context. This clone turned up a few times. There is no known antigen for this receptor. No much larger clone exists at a distance of one base, and base qualities are not known. V is cut by 3 bases and J by 1 base, and the space between the germline ends is 9 bases. The CDR3 measures 14 amino acids from cysteine to phenylalanine. Just CDR3 DNA is preserved here, 42 bases in frame from base 1. CDR1 WSHSY and CDR2 SAAADI are derived from the germline V gene. Whole blood was collected in K2EDTA tubes by collaborating institutions according to the institutions' own protocols. For TCRbeta analysis, collaborator samples were shipped as frozen whole blood, as isolated PBMCs, or as DNA extracted from either sample type. TCRbeta CDR3 regions were amplified from genomic DNA by means of the immunoSEQ Assay, a bias-controlled multiplex PCR. Concerning the study's data processing: The number of nucleated cells in each sample was estimated by amplification of reference gene primers within the assay. To quantify the absolute abundance of each unique TCRbeta CDR3 rearrangement, sequence reads were collapsed and filtered. For each sample, productive Simpson clonality was calculated by taking the square root of Simpson's diversity index across productive rearrangements. Not all clones reach the TCRdb copy of this immuneACCESS table, which keeps in-frame sequences only. Checked studies attribute under half of the gap to unresolved V genes and leave the rest unexplained. That table gives V, J and clone size, and the DNA gave D and trimming. In this sample the table shows about 92,000 clones, roughly 85% of which occur a single time. The ten top clones hold about two fifths of the sample.

This sample is part of a study of blood T cell repertoires in COVID-19 (TCRdb year 2020). Regarding the complete study: Collaborator samples came from the United States, Italy and Spain and covered acute and convalescent phases of COVID-19. The prospective study material was composed of cDNA or gDNA derived from T cells, B-cell-depleted T cells, or PBMCs. Deeply sampled blood TCRbeta repertoires from subjects exposed to, actively infected with, or recovered from COVID-19 were included in the dataset. The repertoires were released in a freely available public database meant as a resource for research on the immune response to SARS-CoV-2. The samples were drawn from the first 160 participants of the ongoing ImmuneRACE study and from 950 to 1,500 subjects provided by 6 global collaborators. Sample metadata almost always included a de-identified subject ID, COVID-19 status, age in years and sex. Where HLA class I and class II types were available, the types were taken from metadata supplied by the sample provider, not from assay-based typing.

Study-level results and caveats: How much clinical and demographic metadata was included differed by source and by participant, and the metadata was provided uncurated.

Sample: peripheral blood. This chain joins TRBV10-2 to TRBJ1-1, with a weak D call of TRBD1 (5 bases match). The clonotype comes from an older man with acute or convalescent COVID-19. The nucleotide sequence is TGCGCCAGCAGTGAACAGGTAGGGAACACTGAAGCTTTCTTT. Translation gives CASSEQVGNTEAFF.